Listed below are T cell receptor beta chains from one sample, sequenced in a study of T-cell reconstitution after alpha-beta-depleted transplantation in children. TCRdb fed the PCR reads into MiXCR, producing one record per CDR3 protein. The repertoire holds about 610,000 distinct CDR3 sequences, roughly a quarter seen once, with 35% to 40% in the top ten. The sequenced sample was PBMCs, obtained before TCRalphabeta/CD19-depleted stem cell transplant. Receptor source: a boy younger than two with Wiskott-Aldrich syndrome, due to receive a stem cell transplant. Each CDR3 is given with its conserved first and last residue. The D gene is left open where the match is weak.

d_call cdr3_length v_call cdr3_aa
NA 15 TRBV7-9 CASSLAEGVHNEQFF
NA 13 TRBV10-2 CASSPRRDQPQHF
NA 14 TRBV4-2 CASSQDYRGSEAFF
TRBD2 15 TRBV3-1 CASTLGLAGNNEQFF
TRBD1 13 TRBV20-1 CSARDSKDYGYTF
NA 13 TRBV20-1 CSARDYRDTEAFF
NA 12 TRBV7-8 CASSPRHAKLFF
NA 13 TRBV7-2 CASREIPNTEAFF
TRBD2 19 TRBV20-1 CSARNSGTSGKVRYNEQFF
NA 12 TRBV24-1 CATSDAEDTQYF
TRBD1 14 TRBV19 CASSMLTGGDGYTF
TRBD1 16 TRBV24-1 CATSDFGQGRSGELFF
NA 12 TRBV20-1 CSAPAPGTLQYF
NA 15 TRBV5-1 CASSLGAGNGDTQYF
NA 14 TRBV5-1 CASSLVPLNSPLHF
TRBD1 16 TRBV5-6 CASSRRAGTGDYEQYF
NA 12 TRBV20-1 CSASRSVNEQYF
TRBD2 15 TRBV15 CATSLSGRDSGELFF
TRBD2 16 TRBV18 CASSPLSSGLTDTQYF
TRBD2 14 TRBV20-1 CSADGRATYNEQFF
NA 11 TRBV7-8 CASSSTYTQYF
NA 11 TRBV30 CAWTLGNTIYF
NA 15 TRBV7-9 CASSLVGAGTDTQYF
TRBD2 16 TRBV20-1 CSASAGSGRAYNEQFF
NA 16 TRBV28 CASSSSGRDYSYEQYF
NA 16 TRBV20-1 CSARDGAGREAEKLFF
NA 17 TRBV7-9 CASSKPVGTLNTGELFF
TRBD2 17 TRBV12-3/TRBV12-4 CASSPYLLAGVPDTQYF
NA 17 TRBV12-3/TRBV12-4 CASSLGNRVANTGELFF
NA 10 TRBV20-1 CSGRVETQYF
TRBD2 15 TRBV29-1 CSVEKREGRYNEQFF
TRBD2 16 TRBV5-1 CASSLTSGRPLNEQFF
TRBD1 11 TRBV6-5 CATETGNGYTF
NA 18 TRBV7-3 CASSFLTTVDSGANVLTF
NA 16 TRBV30 CMCLESGTHANYGYTF
TRBD2 16 TRBV5-1 CASSLTSGSRTDTQYF
TRBD2 17 TRBV5-1 CASSSMSSGRSDNEQFF
TRBD2 18 TRBV10-3 CAISNSGTSGPWGDTQYF
TRBD1 15 TRBV5-1 CASSLMGQGNNEQFF
NA 14 TRBV7-6 CASSLLQGSYGYTF
NA 11 TRBV29-1 CSAGGTEKLFF
NA 13 TRBV12-3/TRBV12-4 CASKLLSGNTIYF
TRBD2 16 TRBV5-5 CASSFPGGPRLDTQYF
TRBD2 14 TRBV5-6 CASSLFEREYIQYF
NA 15 TRBV6-1 CASSEFGVGNYEQYF
NA 14 TRBV27 CASRPGVGGYEQYF
NA 14 TRBV5-5 CASSFGLVNTEAFF
TRBD2 16 TRBV6-1 CASRTILAGNYNEQFF
TRBD2 17 TRBV25-1 CASSEPQGLAGQETQYF
NA 14 TRBV9 CASSVGYSYNEQFF
TRBD2 16 TRBV27 CASILGAGRNYNEQFF